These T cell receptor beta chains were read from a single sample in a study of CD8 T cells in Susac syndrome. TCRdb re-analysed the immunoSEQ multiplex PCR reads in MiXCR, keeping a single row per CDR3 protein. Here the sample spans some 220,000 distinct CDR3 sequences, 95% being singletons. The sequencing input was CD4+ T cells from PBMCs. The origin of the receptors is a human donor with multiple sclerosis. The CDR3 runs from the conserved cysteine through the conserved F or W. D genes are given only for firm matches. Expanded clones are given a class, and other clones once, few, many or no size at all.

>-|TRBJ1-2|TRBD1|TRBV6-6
CASTRQGGYGYTF
TGTGCCAGCACCAGACAGGGTGGCTATGGCTACACCTTC
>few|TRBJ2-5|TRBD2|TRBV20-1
CSAKTSGRETQYF
TGCAGTGCTAAGACTAGCGGGAGAGAGACCCAGTACTTC
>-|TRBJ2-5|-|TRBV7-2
CASSLDLRETQYF
TGTGCCAGCAGCTTGGATTTGAGAGAGACCCAGTACTTC
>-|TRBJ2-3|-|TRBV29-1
CSVDSRSTDTQYF
TGCAGCGTTGATTCGCGGAGCACAGATACGCAGTATTTT
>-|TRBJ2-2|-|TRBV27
CASRTGYGELFF
TGTGCCAGCAGAACAGGGTACGGGGAGCTGTTTTTT
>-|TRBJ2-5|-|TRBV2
CASKLQETQYF
TGTGCCAGTAAACTCCAAGAGACCCAGTACTTC
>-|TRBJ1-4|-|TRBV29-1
CSVGSGFKEKLFF
TGCAGCGTTGGATCAGGGTTCAAGGAAAAACTGTTTTTT
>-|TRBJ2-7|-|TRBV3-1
CASTARGRGYEQYF
TGTGCCAGCACCGCAAGAGGTAGGGGTTACGAGCAGTACTTC
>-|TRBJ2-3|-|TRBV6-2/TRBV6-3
CASSYSLIRQYF
TGTGCCAGCAGTTACTCCCTAATTAGGCAGTATTTT
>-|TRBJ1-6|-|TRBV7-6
CASSSMVNYNSPLHF
TGTGCCAGCAGCTCGATGGTAAACTATAATTCACCCCTCCACTTT
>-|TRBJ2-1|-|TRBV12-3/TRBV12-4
CASSLGLHNNNEQFF
TGTGCCAGCAGTTTGGGACTTCACAACAACAATGAGCAGTTCTTC
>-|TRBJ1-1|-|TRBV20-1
CSAARRNTEAFF
TGCAGTGCTGCCCGACGGAACACTGAAGCTTTCTTT
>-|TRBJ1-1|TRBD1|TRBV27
CASSLSGTGVNTEAFF
TGTGCCAGCAGTTTATCGGGGACAGGTGTGAACACTGAAGCTTTCTTT
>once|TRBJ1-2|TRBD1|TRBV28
CASSSSGTGIGYTF
TGTGCCAGCAGTTCATCCGGGACAGGGATTGGCTACACCTTC
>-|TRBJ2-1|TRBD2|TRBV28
CASIVSGQTYNEQFF
TGTGCCAGCATTGTTAGCGGGCAAACCTACAATGAGCAGTTCTTC
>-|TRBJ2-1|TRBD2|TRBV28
CASSYPLAGAFLNEQFF
TGTGCCAGCAGTTATCCATTAGCGGGGGCCTTTTTAAATGAGCAGTTCTTC
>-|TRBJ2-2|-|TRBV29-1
CSAVTSGSTGELFF
TGCAGCGCCGTTACATCGGGTTCCACCGGGGAGCTGTTTTTT
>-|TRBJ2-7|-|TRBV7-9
CASSLSSMSSYEQYF
TGTGCCAGCAGCTTGTCTAGTATGAGCTCCTACGAGCAGTACTTC
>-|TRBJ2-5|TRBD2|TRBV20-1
CSARPPPGTSGGLVETQYF
TGCAGTGCTAGACCCCCCCCGGGGACTAGCGGGGGGTTAGTGGAGACCCAGTACTTC
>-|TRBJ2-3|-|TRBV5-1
CASSSSLSTDTQYF
TGCGCCAGCAGCTCCTCTCTTAGCACAGATACGCAGTATTTT
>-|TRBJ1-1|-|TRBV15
CATSRDDRYTEAFF
TGTGCCACCAGCAGAGATGACCGATACACTGAAGCTTTCTTT
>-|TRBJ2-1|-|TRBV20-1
CSASTNQDEQFF
TGCAGTGCCTCAACGAACCAGGATGAGCAGTTCTTC
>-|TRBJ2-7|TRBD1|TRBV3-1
CASSRGTGTSYEQYF
TGTGCCAGCAGCCGCGGGACAGGGACCTCCTACGAGCAGTACTTC
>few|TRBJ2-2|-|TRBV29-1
CSGGNTGELFF
TGCAGCGGTGGGAACACCGGGGAGCTGTTTTTT
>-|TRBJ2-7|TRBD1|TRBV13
CASSSAYRGYEQYF
TGTGCCAGCAGCTCGGCGTACAGGGGTTACGAGCAGTACTTC
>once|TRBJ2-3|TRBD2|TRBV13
CASSLVGTTGGTQYF
TGTGCCAGCAGCTTAGTGGGGACTACTGGCGGGACGCAGTATTTT
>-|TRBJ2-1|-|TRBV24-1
CATSDSVPHEQFF
TGTGCCACCAGTGATTCTGTACCGCATGAGCAGTTCTTC
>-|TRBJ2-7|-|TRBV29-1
CSVEGKQTLGEQYF
TGCAGCGTTGAAGGAAAGCAGACCCTTGGCGAGCAGTACTTC
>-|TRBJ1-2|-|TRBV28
CASSKQGARGYTF
TGTGCCAGCAGTAAACAGGGAGCGCGTGGCTACACCTTC
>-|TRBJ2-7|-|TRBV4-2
CASSQQLQVREQYF
TGTGCCAGCAGCCAACAGCTACAGGTGCGGGAGCAGTACTTC
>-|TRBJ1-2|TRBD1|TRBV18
CASSRPGTGGNYGYTF
TGTGCCAGCTCACGACCCGGGACAGGGGGTAACTATGGCTACACCTTC
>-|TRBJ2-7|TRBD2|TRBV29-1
CSVGLAGGPFYPHEQYF
TGCAGCGTTGGTCTAGCGGGAGGGCCTTTCTACCCTCACGAGCAGTACTTC
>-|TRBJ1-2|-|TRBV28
CATQGEEANYGYTF
TGTGCCACCCAAGGGGAAGAGGCTAACTATGGCTACACCTTC
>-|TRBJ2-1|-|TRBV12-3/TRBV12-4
CASSFQRPYNEQFF
TGTGCCAGCAGTTTTCAGCGGCCGTACAATGAGCAGTTCTTC
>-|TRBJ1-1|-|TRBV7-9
CASSRNMNTEAFF
TGTGCCAGCAGCCGAAACATGAACACTGAAGCTTTCTTT
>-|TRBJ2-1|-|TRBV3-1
CASSQGPAVGEQFF
TGTGCCAGCAGCCAGGGCCCAGCGGTCGGTGAGCAGTTCTTC
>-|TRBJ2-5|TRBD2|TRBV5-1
CASSLGGGLETQYF
TGCGCCAGCAGCTTGGGCGGGGGGCTTGAGACCCAGTACTTC
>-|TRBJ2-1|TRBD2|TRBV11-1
CASSLVGSTSGASSYNEQFF
TGTGCCAGCAGCTTAGTTGGGTCGACTAGCGGGGCCAGCTCCTACAATGAGCAGTTCTTC
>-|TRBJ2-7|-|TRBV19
CASSIGTYEQYF
TGTGCCAGTAGTATAGGGACTTACGAGCAGTACTTC
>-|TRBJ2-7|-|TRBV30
CAWSAGTYEQYF
TGTGCCTGGAGTGCGGGGACCTACGAGCAGTACTTC
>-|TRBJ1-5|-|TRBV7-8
CASSLLGAAQPQHF
TGTGCCAGCAGCCTCTTGGGGGCCGCTCAGCCCCAGCATTTT
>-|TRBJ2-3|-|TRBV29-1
CSAHRGGDGTQYF
TGCAGCGCCCACCGGGGTGGTGATGGTACGCAGTATTTT
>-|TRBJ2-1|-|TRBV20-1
CSAPKQGSYNEQFF
TGCAGTGCTCCCAAGCAAGGGTCCTACAATGAGCAGTTCTTC
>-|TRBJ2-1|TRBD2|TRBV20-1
CSARDLLGTSGGISYNEQFF
TGCAGTGCTAGAGATCTACTAGGGACTAGCGGGGGGATCTCCTACAATGAGCAGTTCTTC
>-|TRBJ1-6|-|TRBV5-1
CASSSEGSPLHF
TGCGCCAGCAGCTCGGAGGGTTCACCCCTCCACTTT
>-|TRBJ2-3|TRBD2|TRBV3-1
CASSQDDWRGGDTQYF
TGTGCCAGCAGCCAAGACGACTGGCGCGGGGGGGATACGCAGTATTTT
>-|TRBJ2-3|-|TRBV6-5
CASRGENTQYF
TGTGCCAGCAGAGGGGAGAACACGCAGTATTTT
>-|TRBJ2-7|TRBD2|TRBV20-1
CSARDVAGGAYEQYF
TGCAGTGCTAGAGATGTCGCGGGAGGAGCCTACGAGCAGTACTTC
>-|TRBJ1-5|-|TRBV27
CASSFRGQPQHF
TGTGCCAGCAGTTTTCGGGGCCAGCCCCAGCATTTT
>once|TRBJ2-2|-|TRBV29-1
CSVRGRLAPGELFF
TGCAGCGTTCGTGGGAGGTTGGCCCCCGGGGAGCTGTTTTTT
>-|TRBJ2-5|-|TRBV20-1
CSASLPPGPSETQYF
TGCAGTGCTAGTCTTCCCCCGGGACCCTCAGAGACCCAGTACTTC
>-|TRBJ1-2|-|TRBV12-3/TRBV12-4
CASSSQWVGYTF
TGTGCCAGCAGTTCTCAGTGGGTCGGCTACACCTTC